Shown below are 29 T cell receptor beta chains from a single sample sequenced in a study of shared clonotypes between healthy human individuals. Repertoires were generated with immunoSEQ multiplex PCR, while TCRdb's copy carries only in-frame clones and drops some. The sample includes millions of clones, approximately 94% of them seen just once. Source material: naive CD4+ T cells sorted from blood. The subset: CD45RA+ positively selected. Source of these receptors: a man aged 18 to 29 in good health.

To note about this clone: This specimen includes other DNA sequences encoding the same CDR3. The CDR3 protein is CASTLDRGSNQPQHF. In DNA, the CDR3 is TGTGCCAGTACCCTCGACAGGGGTAGCAATCAGCCCCAGCATTTT. V is TRBV19 and J is TRBJ1-5, with 8 bases that match TRBD1. J was trimmed by 0 bases and V by 7 bases; bases with no gene match: 5. CDR3 size: 15 residues. CDR1 LNHDA and CDR2 SQIVND come from the germline V gene (reference sequence).

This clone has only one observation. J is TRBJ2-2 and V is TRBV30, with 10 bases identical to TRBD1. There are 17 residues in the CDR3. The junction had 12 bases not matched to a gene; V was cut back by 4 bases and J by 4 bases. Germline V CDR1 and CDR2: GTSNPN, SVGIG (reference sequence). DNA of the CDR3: TGTGCCTGGAAGGGACAGGGGAAGCCTAGCGGCACCGGGGAGCTGTTTTTT. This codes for CAWKGQGKPSGTGELFF.

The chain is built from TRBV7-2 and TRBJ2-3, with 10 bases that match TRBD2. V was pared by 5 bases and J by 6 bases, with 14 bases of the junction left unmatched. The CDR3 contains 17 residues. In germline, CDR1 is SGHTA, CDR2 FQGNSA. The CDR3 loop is CASSLGRAAGGGDTQYF. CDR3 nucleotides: TGTGCCAGCAGCCTGGGCCGGGCAGCGGGAGGGGGGGATACGCAGTATTTT.

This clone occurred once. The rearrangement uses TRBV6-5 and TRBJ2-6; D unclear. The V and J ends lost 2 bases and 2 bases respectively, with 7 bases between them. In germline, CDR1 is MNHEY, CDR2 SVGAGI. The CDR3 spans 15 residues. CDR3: CASSYRIPGANVLTF. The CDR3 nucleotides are TGTGCCAGCAGTTACAGGATACCTGGGGCCAACGTCCTGACTTTC.

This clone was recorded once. This CDR3 reads CASSSERDYGYTF. In DNA form, the CDR3 reads TGTGCCAGCAGTTCTGAGAGGGACTATGGCTACACCTTC. The rearrangement uses TRBV6-6 and TRBJ1-2, with unresolved D. V gave up 4 bases and J gave up 3 bases, with 9 bases separating them. The germline CDR1 and CDR2 sequences are MNHNY and SVGAGI (reference sequence). CDR3 size: 13 residues.

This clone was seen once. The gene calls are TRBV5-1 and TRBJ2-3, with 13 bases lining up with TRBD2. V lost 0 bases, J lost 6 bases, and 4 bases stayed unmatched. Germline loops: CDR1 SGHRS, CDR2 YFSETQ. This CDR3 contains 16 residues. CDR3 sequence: CASSLGTSGSRDTQYF. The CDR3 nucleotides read TGCGCCAGCAGCTTGGGGACTAGCGGGAGTCGTGATACGCAGTATTTT.

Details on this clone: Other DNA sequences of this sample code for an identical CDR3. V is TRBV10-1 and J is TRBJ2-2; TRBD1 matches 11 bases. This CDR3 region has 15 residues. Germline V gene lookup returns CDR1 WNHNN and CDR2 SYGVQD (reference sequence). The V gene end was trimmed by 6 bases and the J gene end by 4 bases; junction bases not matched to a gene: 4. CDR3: CASRAGTGGTGELFF. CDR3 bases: TGCGCCAGCAGAGCCGGGACAGGGGGCACCGGGGAGCTGTTTTTT.

The chain's CDR3 is CASSGGLAGSQETQYF. In DNA, the CDR3 is TGTGCCAGCAGTGGGGGACTAGCGGGCTCCCAAGAGACCCAGTACTTC. The chain combines TRBV2 with TRBJ2-5, with 12 positions matching TRBD2. The CDR3 runs 16 residues. V lost 4 bases, J lost 1 base, and 4 bases stayed unmatched. Looked up from germline, CDR1 is SNHLY and CDR2 is FYNNEI.

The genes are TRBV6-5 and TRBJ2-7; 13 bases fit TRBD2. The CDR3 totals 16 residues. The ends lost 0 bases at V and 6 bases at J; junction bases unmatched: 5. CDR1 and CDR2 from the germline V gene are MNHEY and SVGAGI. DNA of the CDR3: TGTGCCAGCAGTTACTCTATGACTAGCGGGAGGACCGAGCAGTACTTC. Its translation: CASSYSMTSGRTEQYF.

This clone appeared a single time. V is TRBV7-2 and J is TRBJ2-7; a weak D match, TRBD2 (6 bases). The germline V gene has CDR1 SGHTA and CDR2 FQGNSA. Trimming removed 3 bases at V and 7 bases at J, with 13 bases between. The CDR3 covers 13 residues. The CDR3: CASSLTGVGEQYF. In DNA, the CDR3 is TGTGCCAGCAGCTTGACGGGAGTCGGGGAGCAGTACTTC.

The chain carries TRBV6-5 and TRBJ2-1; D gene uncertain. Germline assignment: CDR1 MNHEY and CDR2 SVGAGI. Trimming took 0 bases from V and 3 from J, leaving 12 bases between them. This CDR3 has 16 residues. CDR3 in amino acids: CASSYSQLILYNEQFF. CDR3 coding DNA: TGTGCCAGCAGTTACTCGCAGCTTATCCTCTACAATGAGCAGTTCTTC.

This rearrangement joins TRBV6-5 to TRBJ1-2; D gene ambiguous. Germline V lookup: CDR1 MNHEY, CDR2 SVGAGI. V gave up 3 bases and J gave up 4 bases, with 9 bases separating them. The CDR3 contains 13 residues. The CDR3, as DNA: TGTGCCAGCAGTTATTCCGCGGTCTATGGCTACACCTTC. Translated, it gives CASSYSAVYGYTF.

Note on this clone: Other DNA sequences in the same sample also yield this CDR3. The CDR3 nucleotides are TGTGCCAGCTCACCAGACGGAAACTCTGGAAACACCATATATTTT. The encoded protein is CASSPDGNSGNTIYF. This rearrangement joins TRBV18 to TRBJ1-3; D gene unclear. V lost 2 bases to trimming and J lost 0 bases, with 8 bases between them. Looked up from germline, CDR1 is KGHSH and CDR2 is LQKENI. The CDR3 sequence is 15 residues long.

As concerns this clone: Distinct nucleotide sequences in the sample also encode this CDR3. The CDR3 DNA reads as TGTGCCAGCAGCCCTGACATAAACTATGGCTACACCTTC. Protein: CASSPDINYGYTF. The chain uses TRBV11-2 and TRBJ1-2; no reliable D call. The CDR3 length is 13 residues. Trimming left V 5 bases short and J 2 bases short, with 9 bases between. CDR1 and CDR2 (germline): SGHAT, FQNNGV.

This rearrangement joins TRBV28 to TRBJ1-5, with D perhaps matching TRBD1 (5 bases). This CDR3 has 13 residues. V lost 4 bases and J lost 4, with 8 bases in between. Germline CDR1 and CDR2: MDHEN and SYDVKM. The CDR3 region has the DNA TGTGCCAGCAGTTCGGGGGGAAATCAGCCCCAGCATTTT. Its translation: CASSSGGNQPQHF.

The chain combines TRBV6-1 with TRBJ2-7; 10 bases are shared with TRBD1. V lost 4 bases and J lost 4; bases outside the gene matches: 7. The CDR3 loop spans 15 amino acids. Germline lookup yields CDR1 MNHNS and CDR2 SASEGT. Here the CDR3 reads CASSAGTGARYEQYF. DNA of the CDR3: TGTGCCAGCAGTGCCGGGACAGGGGCCCGTTACGAGCAGTACTTC.

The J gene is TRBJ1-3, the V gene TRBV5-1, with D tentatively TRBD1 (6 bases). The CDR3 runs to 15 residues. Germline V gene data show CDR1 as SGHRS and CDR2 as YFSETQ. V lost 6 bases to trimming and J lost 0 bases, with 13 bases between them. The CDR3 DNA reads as TGCGCCAGCACCTCGACAGGCCTCTCTGGAAACACCATATATTTT. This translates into CASTSTGLSGNTIYF.

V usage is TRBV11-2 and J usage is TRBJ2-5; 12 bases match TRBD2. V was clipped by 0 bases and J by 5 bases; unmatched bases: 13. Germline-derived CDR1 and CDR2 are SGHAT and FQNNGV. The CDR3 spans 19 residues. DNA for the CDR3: TGTGCCAGCAGCTTAGATTGGCGACTAGCGGGAGCGGGGTCGGAGACCCAGTACTTC. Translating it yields CASSLDWRLAGAGSETQYF.

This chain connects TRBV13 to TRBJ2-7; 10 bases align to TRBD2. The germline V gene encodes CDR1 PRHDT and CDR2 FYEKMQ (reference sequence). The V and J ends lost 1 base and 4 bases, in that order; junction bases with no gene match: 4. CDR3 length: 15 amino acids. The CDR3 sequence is CASSLDLAGVYEQYF. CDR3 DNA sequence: TGTGCCAGCAGCTTAGATCTAGCGGGAGTTTACGAGCAGTACTTC.

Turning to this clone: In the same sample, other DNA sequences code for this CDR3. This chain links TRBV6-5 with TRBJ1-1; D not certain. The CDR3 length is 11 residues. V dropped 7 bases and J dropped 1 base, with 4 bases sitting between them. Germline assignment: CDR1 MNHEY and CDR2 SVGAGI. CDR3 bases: TGTGCCAGCACCAAGAACACTGAAGCTTTCTTT. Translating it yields CASTKNTEAFF.

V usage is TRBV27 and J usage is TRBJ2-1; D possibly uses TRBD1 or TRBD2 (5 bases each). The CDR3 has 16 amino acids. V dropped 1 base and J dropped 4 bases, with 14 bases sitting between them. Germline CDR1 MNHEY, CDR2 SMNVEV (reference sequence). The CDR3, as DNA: TGTGCCAGCAGTTTATACGGGACGCCATCATACAATGAGCAGTTCTTC. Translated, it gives CASSLYGTPSYNEQFF.

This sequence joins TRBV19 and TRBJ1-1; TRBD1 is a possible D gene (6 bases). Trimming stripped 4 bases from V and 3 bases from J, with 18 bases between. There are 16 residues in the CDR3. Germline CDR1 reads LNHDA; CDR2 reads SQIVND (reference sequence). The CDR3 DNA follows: TGTGCCAGTAGTAGGGGGCGACAGGACTTTGACACTGAAGCTTTCTTT. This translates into CASSRGRQDFDTEAFF.

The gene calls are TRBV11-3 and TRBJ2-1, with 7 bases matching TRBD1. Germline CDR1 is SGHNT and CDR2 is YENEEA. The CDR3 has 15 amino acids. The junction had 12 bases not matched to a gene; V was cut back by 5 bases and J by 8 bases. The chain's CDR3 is CASSPGQATLDEQFF. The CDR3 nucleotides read TGTGCCAGCAGCCCAGGACAGGCTACGTTGGATGAGCAGTTCTTC.

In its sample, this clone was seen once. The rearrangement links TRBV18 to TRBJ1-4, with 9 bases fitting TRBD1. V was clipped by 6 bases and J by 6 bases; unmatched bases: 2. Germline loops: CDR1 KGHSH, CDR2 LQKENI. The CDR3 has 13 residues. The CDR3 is CASSWDRDEKLFF. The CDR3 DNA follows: TGTGCCAGCTCTTGGGACAGGGATGAAAAACTGTTTTTT.

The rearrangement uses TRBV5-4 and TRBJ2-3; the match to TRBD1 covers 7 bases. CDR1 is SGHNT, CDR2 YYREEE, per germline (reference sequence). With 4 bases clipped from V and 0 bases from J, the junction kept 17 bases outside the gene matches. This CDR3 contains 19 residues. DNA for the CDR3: TGTGCCAGCAGCCCCCCCGGGACAGAGTCCACTTCTAGCACAGATACGCAGTATTTT. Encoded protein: CASSPPGTESTSSTDTQYF.

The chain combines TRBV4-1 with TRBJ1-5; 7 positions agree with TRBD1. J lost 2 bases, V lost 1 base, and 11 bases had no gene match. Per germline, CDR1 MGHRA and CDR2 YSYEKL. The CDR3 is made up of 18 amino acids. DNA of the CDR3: TGCGCCAGCAGCCAAGTTTTTGAGACAGGGTCTCGCAATCAGCCCCAGCATTTT. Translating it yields CASSQVFETGSRNQPQHF.

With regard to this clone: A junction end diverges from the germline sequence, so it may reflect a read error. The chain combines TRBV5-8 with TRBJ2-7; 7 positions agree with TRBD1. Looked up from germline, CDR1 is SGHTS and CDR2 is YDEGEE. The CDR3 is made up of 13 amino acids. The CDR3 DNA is TGTGCCAGCAGCCAATGGACAGGCTACCAGCAGTACTTC. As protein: CASSQWTGYQQYF.

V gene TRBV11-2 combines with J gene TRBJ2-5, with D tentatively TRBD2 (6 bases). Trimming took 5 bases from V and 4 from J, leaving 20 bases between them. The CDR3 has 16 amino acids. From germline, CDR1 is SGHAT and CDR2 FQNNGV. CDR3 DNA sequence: TGTGCCAGCAGCGCCGCGACTAGTTTGGCGGCAGAGACCCAGTACTTC. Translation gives CASSAATSLAAETQYF.

CDR3 sequence reads: CASSLEGLRGQPQHF. CDR3 bases: TGTGCCAGCAGCTTGGAGGGGCTGAGAGGTCAGCCCCAGCATTTT. V is TRBV7-2 and J is TRBJ1-5, with D perhaps matching TRBD1 (5 bases). The CDR3 contains 15 residues. Per germline, CDR1 SGHTA and CDR2 FQGNSA. V was pared by 3 bases and J by 6 bases, with 15 bases between.